The 16 T cell receptor beta chains below all came from one sample that was sequenced in a study of blood T cell repertoires in COVID-19. Sequencing used immunoSEQ multiplex PCR; TCRdb keeps in-frame clones, though not all of them. The sample has some 60,000 clones; 80% to 85% are singletons. The sequenced sample was peripheral blood. The receptors were gathered from an elderly man with COVID-19, enrolled during active disease.

V gene TRBV2 combines with J gene TRBJ1-1; D remains ambiguous. Trimming shortened V by 5 bases and J by 1 base, and 8 bases separated the two germline ends. Germline assignment: CDR1 SNHLY and CDR2 FYNNEI. The CDR3 contains 13 residues. The CDR3 reads CASSFDKNTEAFF. CDR3 nucleotides: TGTGCCAGCAGTTTTGACAAGAACACTGAAGCTTTCTTT.

The CDR3 here is CAWSVRARGAEAFF. CDR3 in DNA: TGTGCCTGGAGTGTCCGGGCTCGGGGGGCTGAAGCTTTCTTT. J is TRBJ1-1 and V is TRBV30; TRBD1 might be the D (5 bases). Germline values: CDR1 GTSNPN, CDR2 SVGIG (reference sequence). V lost 0 bases, J lost 6 bases, and 14 bases lay in between. The CDR3 extends over 14 amino acids.

J is TRBJ1-1 and V is TRBV2; 8 bases map to TRBD1. V lost 5 bases and J lost 3; bases outside the gene matches: 8. CDR1 is SNHLY and CDR2 is FYNNEI in the germline V gene. The CDR3 is 15 amino acids. Written as DNA, the CDR3 is TGTGCCAGCAGTCGGGAGACAGGGGACGACACTGAAGCTTTCTTT. Protein: CASSRETGDDTEAFF.

The chain combines TRBV11-2 with TRBJ1-1; D gene ambiguous. The CDR3 length is 12 residues. With 3 bases removed from V and 4 bases from J, the gap between germline ends came to 6 bases. Germline CDR1 reads SGHAT; CDR2 reads FQNNGV. CDR3: CASSFDTTEAFF. The CDR3 DNA follows: TGTGCCAGCAGCTTCGACACCACTGAAGCTTTCTTT.

In DNA form, the CDR3 reads TGTGCCAGCAGCCCGGAGGGCGATCAGCCCCAGCATTTT. This translates into CASSPEGDQPQHF. This chain links TRBV5-4 with TRBJ1-5; D not resolved. The length of the CDR3 is 13 residues. Trimming left V 4 bases short and J 5 bases short, with 10 bases between. Germline lookup yields CDR1 SGHNT and CDR2 YYREEE (reference sequence).

V is TRBV10-3 and J is TRBJ2-2; perhaps TRBD2 as D (6 bases). The CDR3 has 15 amino acids. Germline lookup yields CDR1 ENHRY and CDR2 SYGVKD. V lost 4 bases and J 6 bases, leaving 15 bases between the germline ends. The CDR3 nucleotides are TGTGCCATCAGTGTCGGGGGAGTGTTCTCCGGGGAGCTGTTTTTT. Translating it yields CAISVGGVFSGELFF.

V is TRBV5-1 and J is TRBJ2-2, with 12 bases aligning to TRBD1. Germline V gives CDR1 SGHRS, CDR2 YFSETQ. V lost 1 base and J lost 5; bases outside the gene matches: 6. The CDR3 is made up of 17 amino acids. CDR3 residues: CASSLTPGQGATGELFF. The CDR3 DNA reads as TGCGCCAGCAGCTTGACCCCGGGACAGGGGGCTACCGGGGAGCTGTTTTTT.

The rearrangement uses TRBV5-6 and TRBJ2-1; 13 nucleotides align to TRBD2. V gave up 1 base and J gave up 7 bases; unmatched junction bases: 8. This CDR3 is built from 17 residues. Germline-derived CDR1 and CDR2 are SGHDT and YYEEEE. The CDR3 loop is CASSLFGLAGVGNEQFF. The CDR3 bases are TGTGCCAGCAGCTTGTTCGGACTAGCGGGGGTCGGGAATGAGCAGTTCTTC.

V gene TRBV9 combines with J gene TRBJ1-1, with D possibly matching TRBD1 (5 bases). The CDR3 consists of 16 residues. Deletions cut 0 bases from V and 3 bases from J, with 15 bases between. CDR1 is SGDLS and CDR2 is YYNGEE in the germline V gene. This CDR3 is CASSVVAGRDYTEAFF. CDR3 DNA sequence: TGTGCCAGCAGCGTAGTAGCCGGCAGGGACTACACTGAAGCTTTCTTT.

The J gene is TRBJ1-2, the V gene TRBV6-4, with 8 bases fitting TRBD1. The germline V gene has CDR1 MRHNA and CDR2 SNTAGT. The V segment lost 5 bases and the J segment 6 bases; nucleotides outside the gene matches: 8. This CDR3 comprises 14 residues. DNA of the CDR3: TGTGCCAGCAGTCCGGACGGGACAGGAAATGGCTACACCTTC. Its protein is CASSPDGTGNGYTF.

V is TRBV19 and J is TRBJ1-1, with TRBD1 matching 7 bases. The CDR3 has 16 amino acids. CDR1 is LNHDA, CDR2 SQIVND, per germline (reference sequence). The V and J ends lost 9 bases and 0 bases, in that order; junction bases with no gene match: 13. The CDR3 loop is CASTRGGGDLNTEAFF. Here the CDR3 DNA reads TGTGCCAGCACACGTGGAGGGGGCGACCTGAACACTGAAGCTTTCTTT.

The chain is built from TRBV5-1 and TRBJ2-7, with D tentatively TRBD1 (5 bases). The CDR3 runs to 14 residues. The V gene's germline CDR1 is SGHRS and CDR2 YFSETQ. The V end lost 3 bases, the J end lost 1 base, and 11 bases lay between the germline ends. The CDR3 coding sequence is TGCGCCAGCAGCTCCATAGACAGTTCCTACGAGCAGTACTTC. Translating it yields CASSSIDSSYEQYF.

The chain joins TRBV6-2 or TRBV6-3 to TRBJ2-2; TRBD2 might be the D (6 bases). Germline V lookup: CDR1 MNHEY, CDR2 SVGEGT. This CDR3 spans 15 amino acids. The V and J ends lost 6 bases and 1 base respectively, with 12 bases between them. CDR3: CASSNLGGNTGELFF. The DNA of the CDR3 is TGTGCCAGCAGCAACCTCGGGGGGAACACCGGGGAGCTGTTTTTT.

V and J are TRBV18 and TRBJ2-7; a possible D gene is TRBD1 (5 bases). Trimming took 6 bases from V and 0 from J, leaving 12 bases between them. The CDR3 has 14 amino acids. CDR1 and CDR2 (germline): KGHSH, LQKENI. In nucleotides, the CDR3 is TGTGCCAGCTCCCAGACAGTTAGCTCCTACGAGCAGTACGTC. Residues: CASSQTVSSYEQYV.

The chain links TRBV18 to TRBJ1-6; 7 positions match TRBD1. The CDR3 has 14 residues. Germline V lookup: CDR1 KGHSH, CDR2 LQKENI. Unmatched junction bases numbered 5, after V lost 4 bases and J lost 8 bases. CDR3 in amino acids: CASSLDREHSPLHF. In DNA form, the CDR3 reads TGTGCCAGCTCACTCGACAGGGAGCATTCACCCCTCCACTTT.

The DNA for the CDR3 is TGTGCCAGCAGCTCCCCTAGCGGGGGGACCTACAATGAGCAGTTCTTC. As protein: CASSSPSGGTYNEQFF. This chain uses TRBV5-4 with TRBJ2-1, with TRBD2 identical over 11 bases. With 3 bases clipped from V and 2 bases from J, the junction kept 4 bases outside the gene matches. Looked up from germline, CDR1 is SGHNT and CDR2 is YYREEE (reference sequence). The CDR3 runs 16 residues.